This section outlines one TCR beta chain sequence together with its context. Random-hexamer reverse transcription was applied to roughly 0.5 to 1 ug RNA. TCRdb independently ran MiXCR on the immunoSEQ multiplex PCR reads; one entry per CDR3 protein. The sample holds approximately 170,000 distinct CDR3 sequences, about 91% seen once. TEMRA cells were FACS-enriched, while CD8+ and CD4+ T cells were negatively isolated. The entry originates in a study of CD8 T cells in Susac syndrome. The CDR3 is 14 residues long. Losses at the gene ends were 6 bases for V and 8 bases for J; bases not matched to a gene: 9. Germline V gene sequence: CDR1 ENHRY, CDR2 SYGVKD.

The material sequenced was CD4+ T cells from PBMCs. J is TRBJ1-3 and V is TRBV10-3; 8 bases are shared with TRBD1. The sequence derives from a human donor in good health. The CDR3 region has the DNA TGTGCCATCAGCGCTGGACAGGGAGGGTACACCATATATTTT. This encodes CAISAGQGGYTIYF.